These 20 T cell receptor beta chains were sequenced from one sample in a study of blood T cell repertoires in COVID-19. Assay used: immunoSEQ multiplex PCR; TCRdb lists only in-frame clones, some missing. The data show roughly 47,000 clones, about 90% seen once. The specimen sequenced was peripheral blood. The receptors were sampled from a man between 50 and 59 years old with acute or convalescent COVID-19.

The gene calls are TRBV11-2 and TRBJ1-3; no reliable D call. Trimming left V 1 base short and J 0 bases short, with 10 bases between. CDR1 and CDR2 from the germline V gene are SGHAT and FQNNGV. This CDR3 contains 16 residues. The CDR3 DNA reads TGTGCCAGCAGCTTAGCGCACGGTTACTCTGGAAACACCATATATTTT. Protein product: CASSLAHGYSGNTIYF.

CDR3 sequence reads: CATRGTVDTGELFF. In DNA form, the CDR3 reads TGTGCCACCCGAGGGACAGTAGACACCGGGGAGCTGTTTTTT. The chain joins TRBV24-1 to TRBJ2-2; 7 bases are a match to TRBD1. This CDR3 has 14 amino acids. Per germline, CDR1 KGHDR and CDR2 SFDVKD. V shed 9 bases and J 3 bases; nucleotides not matched to a gene: 6.

The chain is built from TRBV14 and TRBJ2-3, with TRBD2 matching 12 bases. The CDR3 spans 14 residues. V shed 1 base, J shed 8 bases, and the junction held 1 base outside the gene matches. Germline V gives CDR1 SGHDN, CDR2 FVKESK. This CDR3 is CASSQGTSGITQYF. The CDR3 DNA reads TGTGCCAGCAGCCAAGGGACTAGCGGGATTACGCAGTATTTT.

The chain joins TRBV29-1 to TRBJ1-1; D is ambiguous. The V gene lost 6 bases and the J gene lost 0 bases, with 8 bases spanning the gap. Germline-derived CDR1 and CDR2 are SQVTM and ANQGSEA. The CDR3 totals 12 residues. The CDR3 is CSVGGLNTEAFF. CDR3 bases: TGCAGCGTGGGAGGGTTGAACACTGAAGCTTTCTTT. Drawing the rest from reference TRBV29-1 and TRBJ1-1, the complete variable domain is SAVISQKPSRDICQRGTSLTIQCQVDSQVTMMFWYRQQPGQSLTLIATANQGSEATYESGFVIDKFPISRPNLTFSTLTVSNMSPEDSSIYLCSVGGLNTEAFFGQGTRLTVV.

The gene calls are TRBV5-1 and TRBJ2-5; D perhaps matches TRBD2 (6 bases). The ends were cut back, 4 bases at V and 5 bases at J, with 18 bases in the middle. The CDR3 extends over 15 amino acids. Germline CDR1 is SGHRS and CDR2 is YFSETQ. CDR3 amino acids: CASSPTEGSGETQYF. For the CDR3, the DNA is TGCGCCAGCAGCCCGACGGAGGGGTCAGGGGAGACCCAGTACTTC.

The genes are TRBV5-4 and TRBJ2-2; weak D call: TRBD2 (5 bases). CDR1 and CDR2 (germline): SGHNT, YYREEE (reference sequence). The CDR3 runs 15 residues. V was cut by 5 bases and J by 2 bases, with 13 bases left in between. CDR3 DNA: TGTGCCAGCAGTGGGAGTGGACTCAACACCGGGGAGCTGTTTTTT. Residues: CASSGSGLNTGELFF.

This clone was seen a single time. Other DNA sequences in this specimen translate into the identical CDR3. This chain uses TRBV6-5 with TRBJ2-5; TRBD1 is a possible D gene (7 bases). The CDR3 has 14 residues. Looked up from germline, CDR1 is MNHEY and CDR2 is SVGAGI. The V and J ends lost 4 bases and 3 bases respectively, with 12 bases between them. The DNA of the CDR3 is TGTGCCAGCAGTTCAGGGGGGTTTGAAGAGACCCAGTACTTC. Its protein is CASSSGGFEETQYF.

The count of this clone is one. J is TRBJ2-7 and V is TRBV12-3 or TRBV12-4; 9 bases align to TRBD1. The junction had 5 bases not matched to a gene; V was cut back by 6 bases and J by 5 bases. CDR3 length: 13 amino acids. In DNA form, the CDR3 reads TGTGCCAGCAGCAGAGACAGGGGGGACGAGCAGTACTTC. This sequence encodes CASSRDRGDEQYF.

V usage is TRBV5-4 and J usage is TRBJ2-5; 8 nucleotides align to TRBD2. Trimming at V came to 2 bases and at J to 2 bases, leaving 2 bases not matched to a gene. The CDR3 is 14 amino acids. The germline V gene encodes CDR1 SGHNT and CDR2 YYREEE (reference sequence). The CDR3 here is CASSFSGAQETQYF. The CDR3 region has the DNA TGTGCCAGCAGCTTTAGCGGGGCACAAGAGACCCAGTACTTC. Drawing the rest from reference TRBV5-4 and TRBJ2-5, the complete variable domain is ETGVTQSPTHLIKTRGQQVTLRCSSQSGHNTVSWYQQALGQGPQFIFQYYREEENGRGNFPPRFSGLQFPNYSSELNVNALELDDSALYLCASSFSGAQETQYFGPGTRLLVL.

This clone was recorded only once. The J gene is TRBJ2-3, the V gene TRBV12-3 or TRBV12-4; perhaps TRBD2 as D (5 bases). The CDR3 length is 13 residues. V was trimmed by 10 bases and J by 4 bases, leaving 15 bases between them. CDR3 residues: CATRRAKADTQYF. CDR3 nucleotides: TGTGCCACAAGGCGGGCGAAGGCAGATACGCAGTATTTT.

The V call is TRBV12-5, the J call TRBJ2-1; 13 bases fit TRBD2. After removal of 5 bases from V and 7 bases from J, the junction contained 8 bases not matched to a gene. This CDR3 contains 16 residues. From germline, CDR1 is LGHNT and CDR2 FRNRAP. The CDR3: CASGPEGLAGRNEQFF. The CDR3 DNA follows: TGTGCTAGTGGTCCTGAGGGACTAGCGGGACGAAATGAGCAGTTCTTC.

The chain joins TRBV2 to TRBJ1-5; the match to TRBD1 covers 9 bases. The germline V gene has CDR1 SNHLY and CDR2 FYNNEI. V lost 7 bases, J lost 4 bases, and 5 bases stayed unmatched. The CDR3 is made up of 14 amino acids. Here the CDR3 reads CASNRDRDNQPQHF. For the CDR3, the DNA is TGTGCCAGCAACCGGGACAGGGATAATCAGCCCCAGCATTTT. The complete variable domain, with remaining parts taken from reference TRBV2 and TRBJ1-5, reads EPEVTQTPSHQVTQMGQEVILRCVPISNHLYFYWYRQILGQKVEFLVSFYNNEISEKSEIFDDQFSVERPDGSNFTLKIRSTKLEDSAMYFCASNRDRDNQPQHFGDGTRLSIL.

This chain connects TRBV4-1 to TRBJ1-2, with a tentative D call TRBD1 (6 bases). The CDR3 extends over 15 amino acids. Trimming took 1 base from V and 5 from J, leaving 14 bases between them. Germline CDR1 is MGHRA and CDR2 is YSYEKL. Here the CDR3 reads CASSQATGQMYGYTF. CDR3 DNA: TGCGCCAGCAGCCAAGCGACGGGACAAATGTATGGCTACACCTTC.

This clone has just a few counts. This rearrangement joins TRBV28 to TRBJ2-1; D might be TRBD2 (7 bases). Germline CDR1 reads MDHEN; CDR2 reads SYDVKM. V was pared by 3 bases and J by 7 bases, with 16 bases between. This CDR3 region has 15 residues. The DNA of the CDR3 is TGTGCCAGCAGTTTTATGGGGGGGGCTTATAATGAGCAGTTCTTC. Protein: CASSFMGGAYNEQFF. Combining the CDR3 with reference TRBV28 and TRBJ2-1 gives the whole variable domain DVKVTQSSRYLVKRTGEKVFLECVQDMDHENMFWYRQDPGLGLRLIYFSYDVKMKEKGDIPEGYSVSREKKERFSLILESASTNQTSMYLCASSFMGGAYNEQFFGPGTRLTVL.

The genes are TRBV27 and TRBJ1-4; 9 positions match TRBD1. From germline, CDR1 is MNHEY and CDR2 SMNVEV (reference sequence). The CDR3 length is 14 residues. Trimming removed 5 bases from V and 7 bases from J; junction bases left unmatched: 5. CDR3 region: CASSTGTGSEKLFF. As DNA, the CDR3 is TGTGCCAGCAGTACCGGGACAGGGTCTGAAAAACTGTTTTTT.

The J gene is TRBJ1-1, the V gene TRBV10-3; D perhaps matches TRBD1 (5 bases). Germline lookup yields CDR1 ENHRY and CDR2 SYGVKD. The CDR3 is 13 amino acids. Trimming shortened V by 5 bases and J by 6 bases, and 13 bases separated the two germline ends. The CDR3 coding sequence is TGTGCCATCAGTCCAACAGGAGAACCTGAAGCTTTCTTT. It specifies CAISPTGEPEAFF.

This clone was counted a single time. The genes are TRBV15 and TRBJ2-2; perhaps TRBD2 as D (6 bases). CDR3 size: 18 residues. Germline CDR1 and CDR2: LNHNV and YYDKDF (reference sequence). Trimming pared 0 bases from V and 5 bases from J, leaving 19 bases between. CDR3 sequence: CATSRDLGGSGGTGELFF. For the CDR3, the DNA is TGTGCCACCAGCAGAGATTTGGGAGGTAGTGGGGGAACCGGGGAGCTGTTTTTT.

V usage is TRBV27 and J usage is TRBJ2-1; D may be TRBD1 (6 bases). Germline values: CDR1 MNHEY, CDR2 SMNVEV (reference sequence). V was pared by 5 bases and J by 10 bases, with 12 bases between. This CDR3 contains 12 residues. DNA for the CDR3: TGTGCCAGCAGTACGAGGACAGCGGAGCAGTTCTTC. Its translation: CASSTRTAEQFF.

This chain joins TRBV9 and TRBJ1-1, with D hard to call. Trimming removed 6 bases at V and 0 bases at J, with 12 bases between. Germline CDR1 SGDLS, CDR2 YYNGEE. The length of the CDR3 is 14 residues. The CDR3 DNA reads TGTGCCAGCACCCCAAGCGGCCTGAACACTGAAGCTTTCTTT. Amino acid sequence: CASTPSGLNTEAFF.

The rearrangement links TRBV18 to TRBJ2-1; possibly TRBD1 for D (6 bases). The germline gives CDR1 KGHSH, CDR2 LQKENI. The CDR3 has 13 amino acids. The V gene lost 1 base and the J gene lost 5 bases, with 6 bases spanning the gap. DNA of the CDR3: TGTGCCAGCTCACCACGACAGGACAATGAGCAGTTCTTC. Amino acids: CASSPRQDNEQFF. The full variable domain, with the rest looked up from reference TRBV18 and TRBJ2-1, is NAGVMQNPRHLVRRRGQEARLRCSPMKGHSHVYWYRQLPEEGLKFMVYLQKENIIDESGMPKERFSAEFPKEGPSILRIQQVVRGDSAAYFCASSPRQDNEQFFGPGTRLTVL.